The sequence of this T cell receptor (beta chain) was determined in a study of cytomegalovirus exposure and HLA in healthy donors. Primers for the PCR totalled 60 Vbeta and 13 Jbeta. TCRdb's copy holds only in-frame clones and misses some; the assay was immunoSEQ multiplex PCR. The profile shows around 150,000 clones, less than 90% of them singletons. There are 17 residues in the CDR3. J lost 3 bases, V lost 4 bases, and 5 bases had no gene match. CDR1 KGHSH and CDR2 LQKENI come from the germline V gene. This clone occurred once. The clonotype comes from a boy aged 2 to 10 in good health and CMV-seronegative. The J gene is TRBJ2-1, the V gene TRBV18; 14 bases are shared with TRBD2. The sample consisted of PBMCs. Here the CDR3 DNA reads TGTGCCAGCTCACTACGGACTAGCGGGGGGTACTACAATGAGCAGTTCTTC. This translates into CASSLRTSGGYYNEQFF.